This is a list of T cell receptor beta chains from one sample in a study of memory CD4+ T cells and cytomegalovirus serostatus. The table came from immunoSEQ multiplex PCR; TCRdb's copy has only in-frame clones and leaves some out. This table has more than 55,000 clones, approximately 78% appearing once. Sequenced material: memory CD4+ T cells from blood. Source of these receptors: an adult in good health and CMV-seronegative. CDR3s include the opening cysteine and the closing phenylalanine or tryptophan. Each record gives: V gene, J gene, clone size, D gene, CDR3 DNA, CDR3 protein. A D gene is named only where the DNA matches it firmly. Where a row states a size, it is once, few, many or the class of an expanded clone; other rows omit it.

>TRBV27|TRBJ2-2|.|.
TGTGCCAGCAGTTTCCCCAACACCGGGGAGCTGTTTTTT
CASSFPNTGELFF
>TRBV30|TRBJ1-6|few|TRBD1
TGTGCCTGGAGCCAACGTGCGGACAGGGAGAATTCACCCCTCCACTTT
CAWSQRADRENSPLHF
>TRBV11-2|TRBJ2-7|.|TRBD1
TGTGCCAGCAGCTTTTTGAGACAGGGAGCCTACGAGCAGTACTTC
CASSFLRQGAYEQYF
>TRBV5-4|TRBJ2-1|.|TRBD2
TGTGCCAGCAGCCCCGGAGCTAGCGGGATATATGAGCAGTTCTTC
CASSPGASGIYEQFF
>TRBV9|TRBJ2-2|once|TRBD2
TGTGCCAGCAGCGTAGGGACTAGCGCGAACACCGGGGAGCTGTTTTTT
CASSVGTSANTGELFF
>TRBV2|TRBJ1-4|.|.
TGTGCCACTAGACAGGAAAAACTGTTTTTT
CATRQEKLFF
>TRBV11-1|TRBJ2-2|.|.
TGTGCCAGCAGCCAGGGGTTTTCGGGGGAGCTGTTTTTT
CASSQGFSGELFF
>TRBV19|TRBJ2-6|.|.
TGTGCCAGTATGAAGGCGGATTCTGGGGCCAACGTCCTGACTTTC
CASMKADSGANVLTF
>TRBV2|TRBJ1-3|.|.
TGTGCCAGCAGTGACGGCTCTGGAAACACCATATATTTT
CASSDGSGNTIYF
>TRBV11-1|TRBJ2-7|.|.
TGTGCCAGCAGCCCCAAACGAAACGAGCAGTACTTC
CASSPKRNEQYF
>TRBV7-2|TRBJ2-7|.|.
TGTGCCAGCAGCTTAGGGGGCATAAACTACGAGCAGTACTTC
CASSLGGINYEQYF
>TRBV7-2|TRBJ1-5|.|.
TGTGCCAGCAGCTTTTATGGGAGCAATCAGCCCCAGCATTTT
CASSFYGSNQPQHF
>TRBV11-3|TRBJ1-1|.|.
TGTGCCAGCAGCTTAGGACCAGGGGAGGGGGACACTGAAGCTTTCTTT
CASSLGPGEGDTEAFF
>TRBV19|TRBJ1-5|.|.
TGTGCCAGTAACAAGGACAGAAATCAGCCCCAGCATTTT
CASNKDRNQPQHF
>TRBV6-1|TRBJ2-7|.|.
TGTGCCAGCATCTCCGGACATCTCTCCTACGAGCAGTACTTC
CASISGHLSYEQYF
>TRBV6-1|TRBJ2-7|.|TRBD1
TGTGCCAGCAGGGAACCCGGACAGGGGATTGGCTACGAGCAGTACTTC
CASREPGQGIGYEQYF
>TRBV28|TRBJ2-7|few|TRBD2
TGTGCCAGCAGCCCCGGGGGGATTGGCTACGAGCAGTACTTC
CASSPGGIGYEQYF
>TRBV5-1|TRBJ1-6|.|.
TGCGCCAGCAGCTTGGAAGGGCGAGCTTCACCCCTCCACTTT
CASSLEGRASPLHF
>TRBV29-1|TRBJ2-7|.|.
TGCAGCGTTGTAGCAGGACAGACCTACGAGCAGTACTTC
CSVVAGQTYEQYF
>TRBV18|TRBJ2-3|.|.
TGTGCCAGCTCACAGACCACAGATACGCAGTATTTT
CASSQTTDTQYF
>TRBV6-5|TRBJ2-7|.|.
TGTGCCAGCAGCCGTACCCGAGTGGCCTACGAGCAGTACTTC
CASSRTRVAYEQYF
>TRBV7-9|TRBJ1-5|.|.
TGTGCCAGCAGCCCCTCCGCGGCCGGTAATCAGCCCCAGCATTTT
CASSPSAAGNQPQHF
>TRBV28|TRBJ2-5|once|TRBD2
TGTGCCAGCAGTTTCCATGGAGGCGGGGGCCAAGAGACCCAGTACTTC
CASSFHGGGGQETQYF
>TRBV28|TRBJ1-1|.|.
TGTGCCAGCAGTTTGATCGGTTTTGAAGCTTTCTTT
CASSLIGFEAFF
>TRBV7-6|TRBJ2-3|once|.
TGTGCCAGCAGCTCTCCTAGCACAGATACGCAGTATTTT
CASSSPSTDTQYF
>TRBV5-4|TRBJ1-1|.|.
TGTGCCAGCAGCGCCCCACAGGGAGAGGGAACTGAAGCTTTCTTT
CASSAPQGEGTEAFF
>TRBV30|TRBJ1-1|few|TRBD1
TGTGCCTGGGCCTACAGGGGATGGACTGAAGCTTTCTTT
CAWAYRGWTEAFF
>TRBV7-3|TRBJ2-5|.|TRBD1
TGTGCCAGCACTCTGGCGCCAGGGGGCAGGGAGACCCAGTACTTC
CASTLAPGGRETQYF
>TRBV7-2|TRBJ2-2|.|TRBD2
TGTGCCAGCAGCTTAGGCGGGGGCGGGGAGCTGTTTTTT
CASSLGGGGELFF
>TRBV6-1|TRBJ2-1|once|TRBD2
TGTGCCAGCAGTGACAGACTAGCGGGAGCCTACAATGAGCAGTTCTTC
CASSDRLAGAYNEQFF